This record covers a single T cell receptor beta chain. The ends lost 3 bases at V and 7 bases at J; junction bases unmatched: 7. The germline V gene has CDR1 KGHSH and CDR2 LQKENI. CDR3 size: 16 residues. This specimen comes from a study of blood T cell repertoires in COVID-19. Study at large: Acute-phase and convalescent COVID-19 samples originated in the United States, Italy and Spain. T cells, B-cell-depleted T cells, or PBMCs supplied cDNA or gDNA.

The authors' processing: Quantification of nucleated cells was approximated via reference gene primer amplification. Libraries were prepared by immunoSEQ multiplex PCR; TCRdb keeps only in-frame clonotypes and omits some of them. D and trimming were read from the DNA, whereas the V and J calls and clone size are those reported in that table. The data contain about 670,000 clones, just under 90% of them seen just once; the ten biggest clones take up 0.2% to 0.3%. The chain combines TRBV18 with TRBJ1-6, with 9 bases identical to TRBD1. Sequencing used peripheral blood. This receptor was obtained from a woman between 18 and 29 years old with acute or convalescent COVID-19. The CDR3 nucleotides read TGTGCCAGCTCACCGATACCTGACAGGGGGAATTCACCCCTCCACTTT. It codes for CASSPIPDRGNSPLHF.